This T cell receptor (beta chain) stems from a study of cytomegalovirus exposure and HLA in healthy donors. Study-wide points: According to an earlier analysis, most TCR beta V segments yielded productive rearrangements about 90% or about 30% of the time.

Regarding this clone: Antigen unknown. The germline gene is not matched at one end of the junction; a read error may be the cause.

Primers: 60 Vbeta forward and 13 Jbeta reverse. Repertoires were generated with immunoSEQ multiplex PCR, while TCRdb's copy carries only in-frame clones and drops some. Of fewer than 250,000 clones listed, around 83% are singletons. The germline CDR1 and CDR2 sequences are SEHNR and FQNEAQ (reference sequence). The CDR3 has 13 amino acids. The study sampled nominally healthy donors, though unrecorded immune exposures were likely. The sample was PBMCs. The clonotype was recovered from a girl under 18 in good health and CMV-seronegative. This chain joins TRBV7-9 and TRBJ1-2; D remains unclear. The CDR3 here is CSSSLISDYGYTF. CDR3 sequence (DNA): TGTTCCAGCAGCTTAATCAGCGACTATGGCTACACCTTC.